A selection of T cell receptor beta chains follows, all from one sample in a study of blood T cell repertoires in COVID-19. Method: immunoSEQ multiplex PCR; TCRdb's copy keeps in-frame clones and lacks some. The top ten hold 3.5% to 5.5% of the sample, which has a few hundred thousand clones, nearly 90% seen once. Sequencing was carried out using peripheral blood. These receptors all stem from a woman between 40 and 50 years old who had recovered from COVID-19. CDR3s include the opening cysteine and the closing phenylalanine or tryptophan. The D gene is left open where the match is weak. Rows give clone size only sometimes, using once, few, many, or a class for an expanded clone.

j_gene,len,d_gene,v_gene,abundance,CDR3nt,CDR3aa
TRBJ1-6,15,TRBD1,TRBV3-1/TRBV3-2,NA,TGTGCCAGCAGCCCACAGGGGTTCGGTAATTCACCCCTCCACTTT,CASSPQGFGNSPLHF
TRBJ1-2,16,NA,TRBV18,NA,TGTGCCAGCTCCCAGCGGACGCCGGGGGTTAACTATGGCTACACCTTC,CASSQRTPGVNYGYTF
TRBJ1-1,16,NA,TRBV19,NA,TGTGCCAGTAGTACCTGGACAGCATCTTCGAACACTGAAGCTTTCTTT,CASSTWTASSNTEAFF
TRBJ1-6,13,NA,TRBV6-5,NA,TGTGCCAGCAGTTACAAATATGATTCACCCCTCCACTTT,CASSYKYDSPLHF
TRBJ1-2,13,TRBD1,TRBV6-5,NA,TGTGCCAGCAGTTACTCGCAGGGGGCAGGCTACACCTTC,CASSYSQGAGYTF
TRBJ2-3,16,NA,TRBV24-1,NA,TGTGCCACCAGTGATGTTGGGGCCTCGGGCACAGATACGCAGTATTTT,CATSDVGASGTDTQYF
TRBJ2-1,17,NA,TRBV15,NA,TGTGCCACCAGCTTTCTGGTGGACTCTACACTAAACAATGAGCAGTTCTTC,CATSFLVDSTLNNEQFF
TRBJ1-2,14,TRBD1,TRBV11-2,NA,TGTGCCAGCAGCTTGGTCAGGGGGCTTCATGGCTACACCTTC,CASSLVRGLHGYTF
TRBJ1-6,16,NA,TRBV4-3,NA,TGCGCCAGCAGCCCCAGGGCGAGCTCCTATAATTCACCCCTCCACTTT,CASSPRASSYNSPLHF
TRBJ2-1,16,TRBD2,TRBV9,NA,TGTGCCAGCAGCGTAGGTGGGACTAGCGGACATATTGAGCAGTTCTTC,CASSVGGTSGHIEQFF
TRBJ1-2,13,NA,TRBV15,once,TGTGCCACGCGAACCCCGGGAGCCTATGGCTACACCTTC,CATRTPGAYGYTF
TRBJ1-4,16,NA,TRBV4-2,NA,TGTGCCAGCAGCCAGGCTTCAGGGAGGCCAAATGAAAAACTGTTTTTT,CASSQASGRPNEKLFF
TRBJ1-4,15,TRBD1,TRBV28,NA,TGTGCCAGCAGTTCGCCGGGACAGTCTAATGAAAAACTGTTTTTT,CASSSPGQSNEKLFF
TRBJ1-2,13,NA,TRBV3-1/TRBV3-2,NA,TGTGCCAGCAGCCCCCAGGGAGGAGGGGACTACACCTTC,CASSPQGGGDYTF
TRBJ1-1,13,NA,TRBV6-5,NA,TGTGCCAGCAGTCACCGTCGACTGGCTGAAGCTTTCTTT,CASSHRRLAEAFF
TRBJ2-2,15,TRBD1,TRBV4-1,NA,TGCGCCAGCAGCCAACCGGGACAGGGTGGCGGGGAGCTGTTTTTT,CASSQPGQGGGELFF
TRBJ2-5,13,NA,TRBV2,once,TGTGCCAGCAATCTGAAAGAGGGAGAGACCCAGTACTTC,CASNLKEGETQYF
TRBJ1-2,13,TRBD1,TRBV10-3,NA,TGTGCCATCAGCAAGACAGGGGCGGGTGGCTACACCTTC,CAISKTGAGGYTF
TRBJ2-3,15,TRBD2,TRBV7-6,NA,TGTGCCAGCACCTTAGCGGGGGCCTCCGTAGATACGCAGTATTTT,CASTLAGASVDTQYF
TRBJ2-2,15,NA,TRBV7-6,NA,TGTGCCAGCAGCTTAGTTCAGGGGAACACCGGGGAGCTGTTTTTT,CASSLVQGNTGELFF
TRBJ2-1,15,NA,TRBV19,NA,TGTGCCAGTAGTGGTTCGATAGTCCGCTACAATGAGCAGTTCTTC,CASSGSIVRYNEQFF
TRBJ1-1,12,TRBD1,TRBV11-3,NA,TGTGCCAGCACGGCCAGGGGGCCTGAAGCTTTCTTT,CASTARGPEAFF
TRBJ1-1,15,NA,TRBV6-1,NA,TGTGCCAGCAGTGAAATCGGGACACCCAACACTGAAGCTTTCTTT,CASSEIGTPNTEAFF
TRBJ2-3,14,NA,TRBV5-1,NA,TGCGCCAGCAGCCACGGGATGAGCACAGATACGCAGTATTTT,CASSHGMSTDTQYF
TRBJ1-5,17,TRBD1,TRBV10-2,NA,TGCGCCAGCAGTGAGGCCGCCGGGACAGATAGCAATCAGCCCCAGCATTTT,CASSEAAGTDSNQPQHF
TRBJ2-5,16,NA,TRBV4-3,NA,TGCGCCAGCAGCCAAGATGGGGGAGGAGCGGGAGAGACCCAGTACTTC,CASSQDGGGAGETQYF
TRBJ2-1,12,TRBD2,TRBV10-3,NA,TGTGCCACACGACTAGCAGGCTATGAGCAGTTCTTC,CATRLAGYEQFF
TRBJ1-2,15,TRBD1,TRBV7-9,NA,TGTGCCAGCAGCTCCCCGGACAGGGGCCACTATGGCTACACCTTC,CASSSPDRGHYGYTF
TRBJ1-4,16,TRBD1,TRBV4-3,NA,TGCGCCAGCAGCCAATCAGAGGGACAGGGGAATGAAAAACTGTTTTTT,CASSQSEGQGNEKLFF
TRBJ1-1,14,TRBD1,TRBV3-1/TRBV3-2,NA,TGTGCCAGCAGCCGGACAGGCGGAGACACTGAAGCTTTCTTT,CASSRTGGDTEAFF
TRBJ1-2,16,NA,TRBV7-2,NA,TGTGCCAGCAGCTTAGTTGGTGGCAGTAATAACTATGGCTACACCTTC,CASSLVGGSNNYGYTF
TRBJ2-1,16,NA,TRBV19,NA,TGTGCCAGTAGTGTCTCCGGGACGGGGGACCCAAATGAGCAGTTCTTC,CASSVSGTGDPNEQFF
TRBJ1-2,13,TRBD1,TRBV24-1,NA,TGTGCCACCCTAGGACAGGAAGAGCAAGGCTACACCTTC,CATLGQEEQGYTF
TRBJ2-1,14,NA,TRBV4-1,NA,TGCGCCAGCAGCCAAGCTCCAGGGGTCAATGAGCAGTTCTTC,CASSQAPGVNEQFF
TRBJ2-5,16,TRBD2,TRBV3-1/TRBV3-2,NA,TGTGCCAGCAGCCAAGATCTAGCGGGAAGTGGAGAGACCCAGTACTTC,CASSQDLAGSGETQYF
TRBJ1-6,12,NA,TRBV11-2,NA,TGTGCCAGCAGCTCGCAAGTAGCACCCCTCCACTTT,CASSSQVAPLHF
TRBJ1-5,14,NA,TRBV10-2,NA,TGCGCCAGCAGTGTGGCGACAGGCAATCAGCCCCAGCATTTT,CASSVATGNQPQHF
TRBJ1-1,15,TRBD1,TRBV4-2,NA,TGTGCCAGCAGCCAAACCGGGACAGGGAACACTGAAGCTTTCTTT,CASSQTGTGNTEAFF
TRBJ2-5,14,TRBD1,TRBV24-1,NA,TGTGCCACCAGTGATCGACAGGGTTCCGAGACCCAGTACTTC,CATSDRQGSETQYF
TRBJ2-3,17,TRBD1,TRBV4-2,many,TGTGCCAGCAGCCAAGGGCCAAAGACAGGGAGCACAGATACGCAGTATTTT,CASSQGPKTGSTDTQYF
TRBJ1-2,13,NA,TRBV10-3,NA,TGTGCCATCAGAGTCGGGGAGAATGATGGCTACACCTTC,CAIRVGENDGYTF
TRBJ1-6,15,NA,TRBV6-5,NA,TGTGCCAGCAGTTATGGCGGGCCCGATAATTCACCCCTCCACTTT,CASSYGGPDNSPLHF
TRBJ1-4,14,NA,TRBV7-9,NA,TGTGCCAGCAGCCCGTCCGAGACAGCAATAAAACTGTTTTTT,CASSPSETAIKLFF
TRBJ2-5,13,NA,TRBV3-1/TRBV3-2,NA,TGTGCCAGCAGCCAGGGCGGGGTGGAGACCCAGTACTTC,CASSQGGVETQYF
TRBJ1-3,13,NA,TRBV28,NA,TGTGCCAGCAGTTTGGGCAGGGAAGACACCATATATTTT,CASSLGREDTIYF
TRBJ2-2,14,NA,TRBV3-1/TRBV3-2,NA,TGTGCCAGCAGCCTCCTACAGGGTTCCGGGGAGCTGTTTTTT,CASSLLQGSGELFF